Listed below are T cell receptor beta chains from one sample, sequenced in a study of T-cell memory formation after mild COVID-19. TCRdb re-called the 5' RACE reads with MiXCR, one entry per CDR3 protein. This sample has some 210,000 distinct CDR3 sequences, with about 10% found just once. The sample was PBMCs or a T cell subset sorted from them (not recorded which). These TCRs come from a man aged 18 to 30 who had mild COVID-19 (a few samples of this study predate the infection). Cell type and time point are not known. CDR3s include the opening cysteine and the closing phenylalanine or tryptophan. Fields, in order: CDR3 DNA, CDR3 protein, clone size, D gene, J gene, V gene, CDR3 length. D genes are given only for firm matches. Size is omitted from some rows. Given values are once, few, many or a class for expanded clones.

CDR3 DNA: TGTGCCAGCAGTGGACATACAGGGGGCCTTGAAGCTTTCTTT
CDR3 protein: CASSGHTGGLEAFF
clone size: .
D gene: TRBD1
J gene: TRBJ1-1
V gene: TRBV6-5
CDR3 length: 14

CDR3 DNA: TGTGCCAGCAGAACAGAATTGAACACTGAAGCTTTCTTT
CDR3 protein: CASRTELNTEAFF
clone size: few
D gene: .
J gene: TRBJ1-1
V gene: TRBV2
CDR3 length: 13

CDR3 DNA: TGTGCCAGCAGCTTAGATCAGGGAAATCAGCCCCAGCATTTT
CDR3 protein: CASSLDQGNQPQHF
clone size: few
D gene: .
J gene: TRBJ1-5
V gene: TRBV7-9
CDR3 length: 14

CDR3 DNA: TGCGCCAGCAGCTTCGGGACAGGAAATAATGAAAAACTGTTTTTT
CDR3 protein: CASSFGTGNNEKLFF
clone size: .
D gene: TRBD1
J gene: TRBJ1-4
V gene: TRBV5-1
CDR3 length: 15

CDR3 DNA: TGTGCCAGCAGTTCCCTCGGGACCTTCAACGCTTTCTTT
CDR3 protein: CASSSLGTFNAFF
clone size: few
D gene: .
J gene: TRBJ1-1
V gene: TRBV12-3/TRBV12-4
CDR3 length: 13

CDR3 DNA: TGTGCCAGCAGCCCACTAGCGGCCCAAGAGACCCAGTACTTC
CDR3 protein: CASSPLAAQETQYF
clone size: .
D gene: TRBD2
J gene: TRBJ2-5
V gene: TRBV12-3/TRBV12-4
CDR3 length: 14

CDR3 DNA: TGCGCCAGCAGCTTCCAGGGGGGCAATGGCTACACCTTC
CDR3 protein: CASSFQGGNGYTF
clone size: .
D gene: TRBD1
J gene: TRBJ1-2
V gene: TRBV5-1
CDR3 length: 13

CDR3 DNA: TGTGCCAGCAGTTACTACAGGTCCTACGAGCAGTACTTC
CDR3 protein: CASSYYRSYEQYF
clone size: .
D gene: .
J gene: TRBJ2-7
V gene: TRBV6-5
CDR3 length: 13

CDR3 DNA: TGTGCCAGCAGTTCCCAAGGAGATGAAGCTTTCTTT
CDR3 protein: CASSSQGDEAFF
clone size: many
D gene: .
J gene: TRBJ1-1
V gene: TRBV6-2/TRBV6-3
CDR3 length: 12

CDR3 DNA: TGTGCCACCAGCTCCCGATTTGGGGGAAGCGCTGAAGCTTTCTTT
CDR3 protein: CATSSRFGGSAEAFF
clone size: .
D gene: .
J gene: TRBJ1-1
V gene: TRBV15
CDR3 length: 15

CDR3 DNA: TGCGCCAGCAGCTTGGCCGGGGGTATGAACACTGAAGCTTTCTTT
CDR3 protein: CASSLAGGMNTEAFF
clone size: .
D gene: .
J gene: TRBJ1-1
V gene: TRBV5-1
CDR3 length: 15

CDR3 DNA: TGTGCCAGCAGCTTCGGCAAACAAGAGACCCAGTACTTC
CDR3 protein: CASSFGKQETQYF
clone size: .
D gene: .
J gene: TRBJ2-5
V gene: TRBV7-2
CDR3 length: 13

CDR3 DNA: TGTGCCAAGGGTGGGGAGACCCAGTACTTC
CDR3 protein: CAKGGETQYF
clone size: .
D gene: .
J gene: TRBJ2-5
V gene: TRBV7-2
CDR3 length: 10

CDR3 DNA: TGTGCCAGCGCCCGGGGAAGCGGGGCCGACAATGAGCAGTTCTTC
CDR3 protein: CASARGSGADNEQFF
clone size: .
D gene: TRBD2
J gene: TRBJ2-1
V gene: TRBV7-8
CDR3 length: 15

CDR3 DNA: TGTGCCAGCTCTCTGGGGACTAGGCCTGAAGCTTTCTTT
CDR3 protein: CASSLGTRPEAFF
clone size: .
D gene: .
J gene: TRBJ1-1
V gene: TRBV7-9
CDR3 length: 13

CDR3 DNA: TGTGCCAGCAGTTATTATGGACAGGGTGGTACCGGGGAGCTGTTTTTT
CDR3 protein: CASSYYGQGGTGELFF
clone size: few
D gene: TRBD1
J gene: TRBJ2-2
V gene: TRBV2
CDR3 length: 16

CDR3 DNA: TGTGCCAGCAGCTCCGACAGGGGGGGGGATACGCAGTATTTT
CDR3 protein: CASSSDRGGDTQYF
clone size: .
D gene: TRBD1
J gene: TRBJ2-3
V gene: TRBV11-2
CDR3 length: 14

CDR3 DNA: TGCAGTGCGAATAACCGGGACCCGCATCAGCCCCAGCATTTT
CDR3 protein: CSANNRDPHQPQHF
clone size: .
D gene: .
J gene: TRBJ1-5
V gene: TRBV20-1
CDR3 length: 14

CDR3 DNA: TGTGCCAGCAGCGAGGGGGATTGGGCTAATGAGCAGTTCTTC
CDR3 protein: CASSEGDWANEQFF
clone size: few
D gene: .
J gene: TRBJ2-1
V gene: TRBV9
CDR3 length: 14

CDR3 DNA: TGTGCCAGCAGTCCCCCCGCAGGTGGAGGCCAGCCCCAGCATTTT
CDR3 protein: CASSPPAGGGQPQHF
clone size: .
D gene: .
J gene: TRBJ1-5
V gene: TRBV12-3/TRBV12-4
CDR3 length: 15

CDR3 DNA: TGTGCCAGCAGGGGCCCCGGGGGGCAAGAGACCCAGTACTTC
CDR3 protein: CASRGPGGQETQYF
clone size: few
D gene: TRBD2
J gene: TRBJ2-5
V gene: TRBV6-2/TRBV6-3
CDR3 length: 14

CDR3 DNA: TGTGCCAGCAGCGGAGCGGGGCGAATCACAGATACGCAGTATTTT
CDR3 protein: CASSGAGRITDTQYF
clone size: .
D gene: TRBD2
J gene: TRBJ2-3
V gene: TRBV9
CDR3 length: 15

CDR3 DNA: TGTGCCAGCAGCCTAAGGATCCCCGGGACGGTCTCCTACGAGCAGTACTTC
CDR3 protein: CASSLRIPGTVSYEQYF
clone size: .
D gene: .
J gene: TRBJ2-7
V gene: TRBV6-5
CDR3 length: 17

CDR3 DNA: TGTGCCAGCTCACCCGCCGGGGCTAAAGAGACCCAGTACTTC
CDR3 protein: CASSPAGAKETQYF
clone size: .
D gene: .
J gene: TRBJ2-5
V gene: TRBV18
CDR3 length: 14

CDR3 DNA: TGTGCCAGCCCAGGGAGAGTACACGAGCAGTACTTC
CDR3 protein: CASPGRVHEQYF
clone size: few
D gene: .
J gene: TRBJ2-7
V gene: TRBV21-1
CDR3 length: 12

CDR3 DNA: TGTGCCAGCAGCTTAGAGGGCTGGGGCGAGACCCAGTACTTC
CDR3 protein: CASSLEGWGETQYF
clone size: many
D gene: .
J gene: TRBJ2-5
V gene: TRBV7-2
CDR3 length: 14

CDR3 DNA: TGTGCCAGCAGTTACACCCCGTTGCTGAACACTGAAGCTTTCTTT
CDR3 protein: CASSYTPLLNTEAFF
clone size: .
D gene: .
J gene: TRBJ1-1
V gene: TRBV6-6
CDR3 length: 15

CDR3 DNA: TGTGCCACCAGCGATCCCCCTCCGGCGGACGGTGAGCAGTTCTTC
CDR3 protein: CATSDPPPADGEQFF
clone size: many
D gene: .
J gene: TRBJ2-1
V gene: TRBV24-1
CDR3 length: 15

CDR3 DNA: TGCGCCAGCAGCCAGTCCCGGGAAAAACTGTTTTTT
CDR3 protein: CASSQSREKLFF
clone size: .
D gene: .
J gene: TRBJ1-4
V gene: TRBV4-3
CDR3 length: 12

CDR3 DNA: TGTGCCAGCAGTGAATTTAATGGCTACACCTTC
CDR3 protein: CASSEFNGYTF
clone size: few
D gene: .
J gene: TRBJ1-2
V gene: TRBV25-1
CDR3 length: 11

CDR3 DNA: TGCGCCAGCAGCTTGGCCGGTGTTAATGAAAAACTGTTTTTT
CDR3 protein: CASSLAGVNEKLFF
clone size: .
D gene: .
J gene: TRBJ1-4
V gene: TRBV5-1
CDR3 length: 14

CDR3 DNA: TGTGCCAGCAGAGATATAGGGGGGCTCACAGATACGCAGTATTTT
CDR3 protein: CASRDIGGLTDTQYF
clone size: few
D gene: .
J gene: TRBJ2-3
V gene: TRBV4-2
CDR3 length: 15

CDR3 DNA: TGCAGTGTTCGACGGTACACCGGGGAGCTGTTTTTT
CDR3 protein: CSVRRYTGELFF
clone size: few
D gene: .
J gene: TRBJ2-2
V gene: TRBV20-1
CDR3 length: 12

CDR3 DNA: TGTGCCAGCAGCACTGGGACAGGGGGAAACATTCAGTACTTC
CDR3 protein: CASSTGTGGNIQYF
clone size: few
D gene: TRBD1
J gene: TRBJ2-4
V gene: TRBV9
CDR3 length: 14

CDR3 DNA: TGCGCCAGCAGCCGAGGGTTGACAGCGAACACTGAAGCTTTCTTT
CDR3 protein: CASSRGLTANTEAFF
clone size: .
D gene: .
J gene: TRBJ1-1
V gene: TRBV4-1
CDR3 length: 15

CDR3 DNA: TGTGCCAGCGGTCGGGGCAGGGAAACTGAAGCTTTCTTT
CDR3 protein: CASGRGRETEAFF
clone size: .
D gene: .
J gene: TRBJ1-1
V gene: TRBV11-2
CDR3 length: 13

CDR3 DNA: TGCAGTGCGCGAGCGTACTCCTACAATGAGCAGTTCTTC
CDR3 protein: CSARAYSYNEQFF
clone size: few
D gene: .
J gene: TRBJ2-1
V gene: TRBV20-1
CDR3 length: 13

CDR3 DNA: TGTGCCAGCAGCTCACGGACCCTAGACTACGAGCAGTACTTC
CDR3 protein: CASSSRTLDYEQYF
clone size: many
D gene: .
J gene: TRBJ2-7
V gene: TRBV7-2
CDR3 length: 14

CDR3 DNA: TGTGCCAGCAGCGCCTCCGGTAGCGGGGGCCACAATGAGCAGTTCTTC
CDR3 protein: CASSASGSGGHNEQFF
clone size: few
D gene: TRBD2
J gene: TRBJ2-1
V gene: TRBV9
CDR3 length: 16

CDR3 DNA: TGTGCCAGCAGCCGCCGGGACAGGAATAAGGCGACTGAAGCTTTCTTT
CDR3 protein: CASSRRDRNKATEAFF
clone size: .
D gene: TRBD1
J gene: TRBJ1-1
V gene: TRBV7-6
CDR3 length: 16

CDR3 DNA: TGTGCCATCAGTTCATCCGGGGAGCTGTTTTTT
CDR3 protein: CAISSSGELFF
clone size: few
D gene: .
J gene: TRBJ2-2
V gene: TRBV10-3
CDR3 length: 11

CDR3 DNA: TGTGCCACCAGTGACGGAGGGACGGCCAACGTCCTGACTTTC
CDR3 protein: CATSDGGTANVLTF
clone size: few
D gene: .
J gene: TRBJ2-6
V gene: TRBV24-1
CDR3 length: 14

CDR3 DNA: TGCGCCAGCAGCTTTGGGGATACAGACACTGAAGCTTTCTTT
CDR3 protein: CASSFGDTDTEAFF
clone size: few
D gene: .
J gene: TRBJ1-1
V gene: TRBV5-1
CDR3 length: 14